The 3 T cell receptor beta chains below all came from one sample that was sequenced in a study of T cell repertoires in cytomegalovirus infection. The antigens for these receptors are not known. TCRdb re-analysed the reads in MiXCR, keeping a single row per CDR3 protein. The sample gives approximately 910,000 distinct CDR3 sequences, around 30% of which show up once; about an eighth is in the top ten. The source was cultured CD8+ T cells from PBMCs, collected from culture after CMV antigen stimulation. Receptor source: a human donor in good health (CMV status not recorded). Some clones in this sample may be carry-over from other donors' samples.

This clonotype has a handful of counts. CDR3: CASSRTSGGAFYNEQFF. CDR3 coding DNA: TGTGCCAGCAGCCGGACTAGCGGGGGGGCTTTCTACAATGAGCAGTTCTTC. V usage is TRBV14 and J usage is TRBJ2-1, with 15 nucleotides matching TRBD2. The J segment lost 3 bases and the V segment lost 4 bases, leaving 4 bases of the junction unmatched. CDR1 SGHDN and CDR2 FVKESK come from the germline V gene. CDR3 size: 17 residues.

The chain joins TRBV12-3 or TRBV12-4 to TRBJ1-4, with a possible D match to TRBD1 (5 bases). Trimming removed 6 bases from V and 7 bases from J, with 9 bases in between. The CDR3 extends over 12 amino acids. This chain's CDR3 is CASRMRGEKLFF. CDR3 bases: TGTGCCAGCAGGATGAGGGGTGAAAAACTGTTTTTT.

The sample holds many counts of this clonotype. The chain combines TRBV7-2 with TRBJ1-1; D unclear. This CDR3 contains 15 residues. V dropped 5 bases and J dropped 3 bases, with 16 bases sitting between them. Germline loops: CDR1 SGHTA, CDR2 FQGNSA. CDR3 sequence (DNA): TGTGCCAGCAGCCTTGACCCTCCGTTAGACACTGAAGCTTTCTTT. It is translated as CASSLDPPLDTEAFF. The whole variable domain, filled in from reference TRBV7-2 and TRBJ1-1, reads GAGVSQSPSNKVTEKGKDVELRCDPISGHTALYWYRQSLGQGLEFLIYFQGNSAPDKSGLPSDRFSAERTGGSVSTLTIQRTQQEDSAVYLCASSLDPPLDTEAFFGQGTRLTVV.